The rows below give T cell receptor beta chains drawn from one sample of a study of blood T cells in healthy people across ages. Using its own MiXCR run on the 5' RACE reads, TCRdb lists one record per CDR3 protein. The sample holds about 750,000 distinct CDR3 sequences, 53% seen once. The sequenced material came from blood. The receptor source for this set is an older man in good health. Both conserved end residues are trimmed from each CDR3.

V,J,CDR3
TRBV7-2,TRBJ2-7,ASSPSGSPYEQY
TRBV5-1,TRBJ2-5,ASSLGGITQETQY
TRBV20-1,TRBJ2-1,SARDDGRAVSNEQF
TRBV7-2,TRBJ2-7,ASSSSGGLYEQY
TRBV2,TRBJ2-5,ASSVSGNAETQY
TRBV6-2/TRBV6-3,TRBJ1-2,ASSAEGYT
TRBV27,TRBJ2-1,ASTRIAGGRGYNEQF
TRBV29-1,TRBJ2-1,SVERSPANEQF
TRBV6-2/TRBV6-3,TRBJ1-2,ASHGSGNYGYT
TRBV28,TRBJ2-1,ASSLSVRNEQF
TRBV15,TRBJ2-7,ATSRDQFSEQY
TRBV4-2,TRBJ2-7,ASSQDQKLAGGRSSYEQY
TRBV4-2,TRBJ2-7,ASSQITSGRSEQY
TRBV12-3/TRBV12-4,TRBJ2-1,ASSASGRADHYNEQF
TRBV6-4,TRBJ2-3,ASSVLPGTDTQY
TRBV30,TRBJ2-5,AWSVNGKPKQY
TRBV9,TRBJ2-5,ASSPGAQETQY
TRBV5-1,TRBJ2-7,ASSELQGSGYEQY
TRBV18,TRBJ1-2,ASSPQGGYGYT
TRBV6-6,TRBJ1-2,ASSPTRSKGRDGYT
TRBV12-3/TRBV12-4,TRBJ2-7,ASRGTGRGDSYEQY
TRBV7-3,TRBJ1-4,ASSLTRERGNEKLF
TRBV5-1,TRBJ2-5,ASSPGAGVQETQY
TRBV9,TRBJ2-3,ASSAVAGTDTQY
TRBV5-1,TRBJ2-6,ASSEGISGANVLT
TRBV20-1,TRBJ2-1,SARDPSGTGDEQF
TRBV10-2,TRBJ1-3,ASSHQRQGHGNTIY
TRBV20-1,NA,SARSGTGGHNFVYEQY
TRBV6-6,TRBJ1-1,ASTLQGGDTEAF
TRBV7-9,TRBJ2-1,ASSLDRITGEDEQF
TRBV5-1,NA,ASSLDPGGLAYEQY
TRBV24-1,TRBJ1-1,ATSDGTGANTEAF
TRBV24-1,TRBJ2-5,ATSDLAQGSQETQY
TRBV11-2,TRBJ1-1,ASSLGRRGDTEAF
TRBV20-1,TRBJ2-1,SARRSRGSYNEQF
TRBV24-1,TRBJ2-4,ATSDRAKNIQY
TRBV5-4,TRBJ2-3,ASSFQDRGEHRYAY
TRBV28,TRBJ2-7,ASSRAGTSGVLSYEQY
TRBV6-6,TRBJ1-1,ASTREVVGGEAF
TRBV13,NA,ASSRLGSGETQY
TRBV5-1,TRBJ2-1,ASSGREDNEQF
TRBV7-8,TRBJ2-3,ASSRREGTGGHRYAY
TRBV2,TRBJ2-7,ASRAGTDAYEQY
TRBV27,TRBJ1-2,ASSFTGTLYGYT
TRBV6-5,TRBJ2-1,ASRTGIVGNEQF
TRBV2,TRBJ2-3,ASKRSSTGDTQY
TRBV20-1,TRBJ2-3,SASQAAGGTDTQY
TRBV7-8,TRBJ2-3,ASSQPGLNRYAY
TRBV7-3,TRBJ2-1,ASSLGGWPYNEQF
TRBV24-1,TRBJ2-1,ATSDPGRAAHNEQF
TRBV6-2/TRBV6-3,TRBJ1-1,ASSYSGDRPVRGTEAF
TRBV3-1,TRBJ2-3,ASSQTGTSSYAY
TRBV6-1,TRBJ2-1,ATGQVSEQF
TRBV12-3/TRBV12-4,TRBJ1-2,ASTRGGHYGYT
TRBV12-3/TRBV12-4,TRBJ2-3,ASSPERASTDTQY